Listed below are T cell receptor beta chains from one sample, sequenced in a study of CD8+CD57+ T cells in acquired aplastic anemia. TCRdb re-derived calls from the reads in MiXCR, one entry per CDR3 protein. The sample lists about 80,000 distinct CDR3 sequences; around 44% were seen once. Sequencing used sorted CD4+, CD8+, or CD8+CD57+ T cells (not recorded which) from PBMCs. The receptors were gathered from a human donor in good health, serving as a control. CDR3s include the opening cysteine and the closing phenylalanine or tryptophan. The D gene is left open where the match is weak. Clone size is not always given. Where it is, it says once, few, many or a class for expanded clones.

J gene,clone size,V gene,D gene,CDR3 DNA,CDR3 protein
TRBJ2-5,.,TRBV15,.,TGTGCCACCAGGGCACAGGCCTTCCAGGAGACCCAGTACTTC,CATRAQAFQETQYF
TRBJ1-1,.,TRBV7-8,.,TGTGCCAGCAGCTTAGGGACAGACATGAACACTGAAGCTTTCTTT,CASSLGTDMNTEAFF
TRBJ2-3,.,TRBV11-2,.,TGTGCCAGCAGCACCACGGTGCCAGATACGCAGTATTTT,CASSTTVPDTQYF
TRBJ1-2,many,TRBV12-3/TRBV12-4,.,TGTGCCAGCAGCCCAGACAGCTACTATGGCTACACCTTC,CASSPDSYYGYTF
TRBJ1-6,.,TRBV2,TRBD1,TGTGCCCGCAGTGAGAGAGTGGTAGGGGGCAGTTTTTCATCCCTCCACTTT,CARSERVVGGSFSSLHF
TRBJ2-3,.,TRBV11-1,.,TGTGCCAGCAGCTTAGTATTGGTCGGGAGTACAGATACGCAGTATTTT,CASSLVLVGSTDTQYF
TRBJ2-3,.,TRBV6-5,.,TGTGCCAGCAGTTACGGGGGCGTCACAGATACGCAGTATTTT,CASSYGGVTDTQYF
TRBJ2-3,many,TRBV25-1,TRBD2,TGTGCCAGCAGTGCCCTAGCGGGGGGCGGGGATACGCAGTATTTT,CASSALAGGGDTQYF
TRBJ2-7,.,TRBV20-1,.,TGCAGTGCCAGTAGTAGCGTACCCGCAGGGGTCTACGAGCAGTACTTC,CSASSSVPAGVYEQYF
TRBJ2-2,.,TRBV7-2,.,TGTGCCAGCAGCCTGGGACAGAACACCGGGGAGCTGTTTTTT,CASSLGQNTGELFF
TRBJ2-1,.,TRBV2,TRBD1,TGTGCCAGCAGTGCCCGGGACAGGGGTGGGGAGCAGTTCTTC,CASSARDRGGEQFF
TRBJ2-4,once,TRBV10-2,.,TGCGCCAGCAGTGAGAGAGGGGATGCGACTCAGTACTTC,CASSERGDATQYF
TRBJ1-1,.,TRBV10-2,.,TGCGCCAGCAGTGACGGTCTGAACACTGAAGCTTTCTTT,CASSDGLNTEAFF
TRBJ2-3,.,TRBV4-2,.,TGTGCCAGCAGGGGTGTAGGAGGAGATACGCAGTATTTT,CASRGVGGDTQYF
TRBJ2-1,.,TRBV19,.,TGTGCCAGTAGTTCAGGACGGCCGAGCTCCTACAATGAGCAGTTCTTC,CASSSGRPSSYNEQFF
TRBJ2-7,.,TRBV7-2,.,TGTGCCAGCAGCTTAGCGGACAACTCCTACGAGCAGTACTTC,CASSLADNSYEQYF
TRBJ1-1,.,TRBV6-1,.,TGTGCCAGCAGCGAGGAGTTCAACCGGGACGAAGCTTTCTTT,CASSEEFNRDEAFF
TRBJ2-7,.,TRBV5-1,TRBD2,TGCGCCAGCTCTAGCGGGCTCTACGAGCAGTACTTC,CASSSGLYEQYF
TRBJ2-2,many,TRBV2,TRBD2,TGTGCCAGCATCGGGACTAGCGGGGAGGGGGAGCTGTTTTTT,CASIGTSGEGELFF
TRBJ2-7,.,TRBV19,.,TGTGCCAGTAGTCCCCGGGATGCATACGAGCAGTACTTC,CASSPRDAYEQYF
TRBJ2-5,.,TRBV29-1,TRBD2,TGCAGCCCGAGACTAGCGGGAGAGGCCAGAGAGACCCAGTACTTC,CSPRLAGEARETQYF
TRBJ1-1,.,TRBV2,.,TGTGCCAGCAGTGAAGAGGAGAACACTGAAGCTTTCTTT,CASSEEENTEAFF
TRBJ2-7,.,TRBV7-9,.,TGTGCCAGCAGCGAGCAGTACTTC,CASSEQYF
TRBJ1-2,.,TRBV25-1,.,TGTGCCAGCAGTGCCCTAGCGGGGGTAGAGTTC,CASSALAGVEF
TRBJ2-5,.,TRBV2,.,TGTGCCAGTCGAGTCGGACAGTTGGGGGAGACCCAGTACTTC,CASRVGQLGETQYF
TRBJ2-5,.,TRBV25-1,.,TGTGCCAGCAGTGACAGGGGTTCCCAAGAGACCCAGTACTTC,CASSDRGSQETQYF
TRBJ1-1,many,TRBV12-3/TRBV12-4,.,TGTGCCAGCAGTTTCGGGAAGAACACTGAAGCTTTCTTT,CASSFGKNTEAFF
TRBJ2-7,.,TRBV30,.,TGTGCCTTAGTACAACCCGACAGGTACGAGCAGTACTTC,CALVQPDRYEQYF
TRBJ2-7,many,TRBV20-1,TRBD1,TGCAGTGCCCTGGGACAGGGTTACGAGCAGTACTTC,CSALGQGYEQYF
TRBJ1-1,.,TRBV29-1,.,TGCAGCGCCGAAACAGCTACGTCCGCTGAAGCTTTCTTT,CSAETATSAEAFF
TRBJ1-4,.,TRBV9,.,TGTGCCAGCAGCCCGCAAGGGGGGGTCGGGGAAAAACTGTTTTTT,CASSPQGGVGEKLFF
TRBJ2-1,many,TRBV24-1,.,TGTGCCACCAGCTTACTGGAGAATGAGCAGTTCTTC,CATSLLENEQFF
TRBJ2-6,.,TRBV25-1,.,TGTGCCAGCAGTAAGGGGGGAGGGTCTGGGGCCAACGTCCTGACTTTC,CASSKGGGSGANVLTF
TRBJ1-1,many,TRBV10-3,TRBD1,TGTGCCATCAGTGAGTACCGACAGGGAGGCGGCACTGAAGCTTTCTTT,CAISEYRQGGGTEAFF
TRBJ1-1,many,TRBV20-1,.,TGCAGTGCTAGAGTAGAAGGCGGGAAGTTAACTGAAGCTTTCTTT,CSARVEGGKLTEAFF
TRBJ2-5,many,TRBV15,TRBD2,TGTGCCACCAGCAGAGTCCCGACTAGCGGTGGGGAGACCCAGTACTTC,CATSRVPTSGGETQYF
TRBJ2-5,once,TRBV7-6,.,TGTGCCAGCAGCAGGGGGGCTCAAGAGACCCAGTACTTC,CASSRGAQETQYF
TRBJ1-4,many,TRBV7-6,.,TGTGCCAGCAGCCCCCGTATGGGGTCAGATAAGGTGTTTTTT,CASSPRMGSDKVFF
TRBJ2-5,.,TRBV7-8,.,TGTGCCAGCAGTCCGATAGGGGAGACCCAGTACTTC,CASSPIGETQYF
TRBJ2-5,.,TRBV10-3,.,TGTGCCACCAGGGCGGGCGGCACCCAAGAGACCCAGTACTTC,CATRAGGTQETQYF
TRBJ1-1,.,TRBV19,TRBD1,TGTGCCAGTAGCCCCTGGGAGGGGGCGGACACTGAAGCTTTCTTT,CASSPWEGADTEAFF
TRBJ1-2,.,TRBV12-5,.,TGTGCTAGTGGTCACCCTCCTCGGGGGGATGGCTACACCTTC,CASGHPPRGDGYTF
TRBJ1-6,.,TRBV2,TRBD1,TGTGCCAGCAGTGAAGCGGGACAGGTTTCACCCCTCCACTTT,CASSEAGQVSPLHF
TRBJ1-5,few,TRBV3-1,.,TGTGCCAGCAGCCAAGATTGGGAAGGGATGAGCAATCAGCCCCAGCATTTT,CASSQDWEGMSNQPQHF
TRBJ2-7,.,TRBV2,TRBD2,TGTTCTACTAGCGGGGCCTACGAGCAGTACTTC,CSTSGAYEQYF
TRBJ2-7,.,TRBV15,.,TGTGCCACCAGCACCTACTACGAGCAGTACTTC,CATSTYYEQYF
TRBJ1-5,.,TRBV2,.,TGTGCCAGCAGTGATGGGCCGCGGATCCTTAGCAATCAGCCCCAGCATTTT,CASSDGPRILSNQPQHF
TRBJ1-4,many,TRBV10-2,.,TGCGCCAGCAGTGAGAAATCCGCAACTAATGAAAAACTGTTTTTT,CASSEKSATNEKLFF
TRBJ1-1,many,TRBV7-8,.,TGTGCCAGCAGCTTACGGTCCACTGAAGCTTTCTTT,CASSLRSTEAFF
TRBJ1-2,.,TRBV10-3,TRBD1,TGTGCCATCAGAGAGGGGACAGGCGTCTATGGCTACACCTTC,CAIREGTGVYGYTF
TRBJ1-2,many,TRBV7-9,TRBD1,TGTGCCAGCAGCTTAGGGACAGGGGGCGTCTATGGCTACACCTTC,CASSLGTGGVYGYTF
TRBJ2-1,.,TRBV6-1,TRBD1,TGTGCCAGCAGTGGGGGACAGGGGGCGATCCATGAGCAGTTCTTC,CASSGGQGAIHEQFF
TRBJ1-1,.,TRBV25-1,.,TGTGCCAGCAGCACCGGACACCTTGAGGGGGCTTTCTTT,CASSTGHLEGAFF
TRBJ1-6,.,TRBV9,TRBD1,TGTGCCAGCAGCCGGACAGGGAATGCGAATTCACCCCTCCACTTT,CASSRTGNANSPLHF